This entry concerns a single TCR beta chain. What it recognizes is unknown. The V end lost 2 bases, the J end lost 0 bases, and 5 bases lay between the germline ends. The CDR3 runs 15 residues. Germline assignment: CDR1 MNHEY and CDR2 SVGAGI. This specimen belongs to a study of T cell responses to AZD1222 COVID-19 vaccine. Study findings and constraints: Mostly white British, mostly female donors; authors suggested clonal diversity may be underestimated. CD4 TCRs associated with vaccination spanned spike, dominating at 160-218 and 743-854. Following two doses of AZD1222, Spike-specific TCR breadth and depth rose. AZD1222 recipients seropositive at baseline numbered only 5 or 6.

The method was immunoSEQ multiplex PCR; TCRdb's version includes in-frame clones alone and lacks a portion of them. The sample holds about 96,000 clones, roughly 88% seen once. The sequence came from an adult in good health. The material was peripheral blood, obtained on day 0 of AZD1222 vaccination. V usage is TRBV6-5 and J usage is TRBJ2-6, with TRBD2 as a possible D gene (5 bases). This CDR3 is CASSYGSSGANVLTF. CDR3 bases: TGTGCCAGCAGTTACGGGAGCTCTGGGGCCAACGTCCTGACTTTC.